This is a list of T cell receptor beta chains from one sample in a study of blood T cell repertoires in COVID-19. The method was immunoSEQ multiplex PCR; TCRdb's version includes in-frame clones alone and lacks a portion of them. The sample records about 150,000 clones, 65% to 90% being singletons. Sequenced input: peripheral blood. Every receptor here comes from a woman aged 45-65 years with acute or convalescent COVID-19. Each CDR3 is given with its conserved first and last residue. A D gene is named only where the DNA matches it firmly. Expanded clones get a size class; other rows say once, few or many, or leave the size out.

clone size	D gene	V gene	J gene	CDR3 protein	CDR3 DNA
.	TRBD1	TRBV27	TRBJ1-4	CASSSYPRGRGGLFF	TGTGCCAGCAGTTCCTACCCCAGGGGGCGGGGGGGACTGTTTTTT
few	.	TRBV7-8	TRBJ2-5	CASSPDSQETQYF	TGTGCCAGCAGCCCAGACAGCCAAGAGACCCAGTACTTC
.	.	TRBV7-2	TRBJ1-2	CASSLVIAVANYGYTF	TGTGCCAGCAGCTTAGTAATCGCCGTAGCTAACTATGGCTACACCTTC
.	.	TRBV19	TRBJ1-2	CASTPTLETRGYTF	TGTGCCAGTACCCCCACGCTTGAGACACGAGGCTACACCTTC
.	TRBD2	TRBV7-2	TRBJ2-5	CASSLAPSGGQETQYF	TGTGCCAGCAGCTTAGCGCCTAGCGGGGGCCAAGAGACCCAGTACTTC
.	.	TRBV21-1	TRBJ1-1	CASSRTAKIEAFF	TGTGCCAGCAGCAGGACAGCCAAGATTGAAGCTTTCTTT
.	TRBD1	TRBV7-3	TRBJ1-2	CASSFLGTGQAYGYTF	TGTGCCAGCAGCTTCCTCGGGACAGGGCAGGCCTATGGCTACACCTTC
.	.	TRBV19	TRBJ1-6	CASTNDRDSPLHF	TGTGCCAGTACCAACGACAGAGATTCACCCCTCCACTTT
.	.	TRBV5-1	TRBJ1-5	CASSLVGDSNQPQHF	TGCGCCAGCAGCTTGGTGGGAGACTCCAATCAGCCCCAGCATTTT
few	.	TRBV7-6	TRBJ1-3	CASSPRTGILNTIYF	TGTGCCAGCAGCCCACGTACCGGGATACTAAACACCATATATTTT
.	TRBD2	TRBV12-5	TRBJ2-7	CASGLVLAGPGPYEQYF	TGTGCTAGTGGTTTGGTTTTAGCGGGCCCCGGACCATACGAGCAGTACTTC
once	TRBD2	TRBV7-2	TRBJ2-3	CASSPRRTSGSDTQYF	TGTGCCAGCAGCCCCCGCCGGACTAGCGGATCGGATACGCAGTATTTT
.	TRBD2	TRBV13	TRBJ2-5	CASSTGTRAETQYF	TGTGCCAGCAGCACCGGGACTAGGGCAGAGACCCAGTACTTC
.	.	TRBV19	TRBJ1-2	CASSLSYGYTF	TGTGCCAGTAGTTTGAGCTATGGCTACACCTTC
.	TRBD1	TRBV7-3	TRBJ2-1	CASSLKGPGQGAYNEQFF	TGTGCCAGCAGCTTAAAGGGTCCGGGACAGGGGGCCTACAATGAGCAGTTCTTC
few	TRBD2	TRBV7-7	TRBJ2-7	CASSPTGTSGTYEQYF	TGTGCCAGCAGCCCTACCGGGACTAGCGGGACCTACGAGCAGTACTTC
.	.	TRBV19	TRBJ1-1	CATVNIWNTEAFF	TGTGCCACCGTGAACATATGGAACACTGAAGCTTTCTTT
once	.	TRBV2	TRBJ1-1	CASSEARSRNTEAFF	TGTGCCAGCAGTGAAGCGCGTAGTAGGAACACTGAAGCTTTCTTT
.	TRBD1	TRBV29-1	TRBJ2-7	CSVRGGQNSYEQYF	TGCAGCGTAAGAGGGGGACAGAACTCCTACGAGCAGTACTTC
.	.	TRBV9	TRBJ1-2	CARFGATVETGIRGYGYTF	TGTGCCAGATTTGGGGCCACAGTGGAAACAGGGATTAGAGGCTATGGCTACACCTTC
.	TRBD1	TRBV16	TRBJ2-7	CASSQRRGQGTYEQYF	TGTGCCAGCAGCCAACGAAGAGGACAGGGGACCTACGAGCAGTACTTC
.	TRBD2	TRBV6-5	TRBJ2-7	CASSSLLAGLYEQYF	TGTGCCAGCAGTTCACTACTAGCGGGACTCTACGAGCAGTACTTC
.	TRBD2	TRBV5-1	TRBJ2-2	CASSLWGGSNTGELFF	TGCGCCAGCAGCTTGTGGGGGGGATCGAACACCGGGGAGCTGTTTTTT
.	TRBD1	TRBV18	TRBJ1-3	CASSPTGGGNTIYF	TGTGCCAGCTCACCCACAGGGGGTGGAAACACCATATATTTT